Each of the 29 T cell receptor beta chains below was sequenced from the same sample in a study of T cell changes during pregnancy in multiple sclerosis. TCRdb's table, derived via immunoSEQ multiplex PCR, lists solely in-frame clones and lacks some. Here the sample spans about 68,000 clones, 90% being singletons. The specimen was peripheral blood, collected in the third trimester of pregnancy. All receptors come from a female donor with multiple sclerosis, enrolled in a pregnancy study.

The CDR3 nucleotides read TGTGCCAGCCAAGGACAGTCTTTCTATGGCTACACCTTC. As protein: CASQGQSFYGYTF. The J gene is TRBJ1-2, the V gene TRBV28, with a weak D call TRBD1 (6 bases). Trimming pared 8 bases from V and 4 bases from J, leaving 14 bases between. CDR3 length: 13 residues. CDR1 MDHEN and CDR2 SYDVKM come from the germline V gene.

The CDR3 DNA is TGTGCTAGTGAACCTCGCGGGGGCCAGAACACTGAAGCTTTCTTT. Residues: CASEPRGGQNTEAFF. The V gene is TRBV12-5, the J gene TRBJ1-1, with D possibly TRBD1 on 6 matching bases. The germline V gene has CDR1 LGHNT and CDR2 FRNRAP. CDR3 size: 15 residues. V gave up 7 bases and J gave up 1 base, with 16 bases separating them.

The chain combines TRBV28 with TRBJ1-3; 9 bases fit TRBD1. Germline CDR1 MDHEN, CDR2 SYDVKM. This CDR3 has 15 residues. The V and J ends lost 6 bases and 3 bases, in that order; junction bases with no gene match: 6. Here the CDR3 reads CASSLSTGGGNTIYF. CDR3 nucleotide sequence: TGTGCCAGCAGCCTTTCGACAGGGGGTGGAAACACCATATATTTT.

This rearrangement joins TRBV9 to TRBJ1-2; D may be TRBD1 (6 bases). This CDR3 has 14 amino acids. Germline V gene data show CDR1 as SGDLS and CDR2 as YYNGEE. V was shortened by 0 bases and J by 5 bases, with 11 bases between the two germline ends. The CDR3 bases are TGTGCCAGCAGCGTAGATATGGACAGATATGGCTACACCTTC. Translating gives CASSVDMDRYGYTF.

The chain links TRBV7-3 to TRBJ2-5; TRBD2 agrees at 9 bases. Looked up from germline, CDR1 is SGHTA and CDR2 is FQGTGA. The junction had 8 bases not matched to a gene; V was cut back by 2 bases and J by 4 bases. This CDR3 region has 16 residues. The CDR3 coding sequence is TGTGCCAGCAGCTTATTGTCTAGCGGGGATGGAGAGACCCAGTACTTC. This codes for CASSLLSSGDGETQYF.

This sequence joins TRBV6-1 and TRBJ1-6; 7 bases agree with TRBD1. Germline V gene sequence: CDR1 MNHNS, CDR2 SASEGT. V dropped 11 bases and J dropped 7; count of bases not matched to a gene: 14. There are 15 residues in the CDR3. CDR3 in amino acids: CAGTDRRMKNSPLHF. In DNA form, the CDR3 reads TGTGCCGGGACGGACAGGAGGATGAAAAATTCACCCCTCCACTTT.

The chain has TRBV18 and TRBJ1-5, with 9 bases identical to TRBD1. The trim removed 2 bases at V and 3 bases at J, leaving 5 bases unmatched. The CDR3 contains 16 residues. From germline, CDR1 is KGHSH and CDR2 LQKENI. CDR3 protein: CASSPMGTGNNQPQHF. CDR3 in DNA: TGTGCCAGCTCACCAATGGGGACAGGGAACAATCAGCCCCAGCATTTT.

The V call is TRBV7-8, the J call TRBJ2-1, with 10 bases aligning to TRBD2. The CDR3 is made up of 17 amino acids. The V segment lost 3 bases and the J segment 4 bases; nucleotides outside the gene matches: 9. CDR1 is SGHVS and CDR2 is FQNEAQ in the germline V gene. The CDR3 nucleotides read TGTGCCAGCAGCTTGGGCGGACTAGCGGTACGATACAATGAGCAGTTCTTC. It yields the protein CASSLGGLAVRYNEQFF. Variable domain in full (rest from reference TRBV7-8 and TRBJ2-1): GAGVSQSPRYKVAKRGQDVALRCDPISGHVSLFWYQQALGQGPEFLTYFQNEAQLDKSGLPSDRFFAERPEGSVSTLKIQRTQQEDSAVYLCASSLGGLAVRYNEQFFGPGTRLTVL.

V gene TRBV12-5 combines with J gene TRBJ1-2; 7 positions agree with TRBD1. V shed 1 base and J 7 bases; nucleotides not matched to a gene: 3. From germline, CDR1 is LGHNT and CDR2 FRNRAP. CDR3 size: 13 residues. This CDR3 is CASGLEGARGYTF. In DNA form, the CDR3 reads TGTGCTAGTGGTTTGGAGGGGGCGCGTGGCTACACCTTC.

This clone was detected only once. The chain couples TRBV6-5 to TRBJ2-7, with D possibly matching TRBD2 (6 bases). The CDR3 spans 13 residues. Germline lookup yields CDR1 MNHEY and CDR2 SVGAGI. The V end lost 0 bases, the J end lost 6 bases, and 9 bases lay between the germline ends. The CDR3 bases are TGTGCCAGCAGTTACTCGGAGGGTATCGAGCAGTACTTC. Protein: CASSYSEGIEQYF.

This chain uses TRBV28 with TRBJ1-2; 8 nucleotides agree with TRBD1. CDR3 length: 16 residues. Trimming took 5 bases from V and 0 from J; bases not matched to a gene: 8. Germline V lookup: CDR1 MDHEN, CDR2 SYDVKM. The DNA for the CDR3 is TGTGCCAGCAGTCCCGGACAGGGACTTTCTAACTATGGCTACACCTTC. This sequence encodes CASSPGQGLSNYGYTF.

This clone appeared once. The chain joins TRBV6-1 to TRBJ2-1; D is undetermined. V lost 3 bases and J 0 bases, leaving 9 bases between the germline ends. The germline V gene encodes CDR1 MNHNS and CDR2 SASEGT. The CDR3 contains 15 residues. In nucleotides, the CDR3 is TGTGCCAGCAGTGAGGTCATGAGCTCCTACAATGAGCAGTTCTTC. Its translation: CASSEVMSSYNEQFF.

J is TRBJ2-3 and V is TRBV7-8; perhaps TRBD2 as D (5 bases). Trimming pared 5 bases from V and 1 base from J, leaving 13 bases between. CDR1 is SGHVS and CDR2 is FQNEAQ in the germline V gene. This CDR3 has 15 amino acids. The chain's CDR3 is CASSLRSAGTDTQYF. In DNA form, the CDR3 reads TGTGCCAGCAGCCTCAGGTCAGCGGGCACAGATACGCAGTATTTT.

This chain connects TRBV27 to TRBJ2-3; 10 positions agree with TRBD2. CDR3 length equals 14 residues. Germline lookup yields CDR1 MNHEY and CDR2 SMNVEV (reference sequence). Losses at the gene ends were 1 base for V and 13 bases for J; bases not matched to a gene: 8. The CDR3 DNA follows: TGTGCCAGCAGTTTATGGTCTAGCGGGGGACTTGAGTATTTT. Its translation: CASSLWSSGGLEYF.

The genes are TRBV7-2 and TRBJ2-6, with 9 bases matching TRBD1. Trimming cost V 5 bases and J 5 bases; bases outside gene matches: 7. Germline CDR1 reads SGHTA; CDR2 reads FQGNSA. CDR3 length: 16 residues. Written as DNA, the CDR3 is TGTGCCAGCAGCCACCGGGACAGGGCTTGGGCCAACGTCCTGACTTTC. Translated, it gives CASSHRDRAWANVLTF.

The gene calls are TRBV7-9 and TRBJ1-5; D call uncertain. The CDR3 sequence is 16 residues long. Trimming cost V 5 bases and J 2 bases, with 16 bases left between them. CDR1 and CDR2 (germline): SEHNR, FQNEAQ (reference sequence). The CDR3 DNA reads TGTGCCAGCAGCCCAGACGTGGCCGGGGGCAATCAGCCCCAGCATTTT. It encodes CASSPDVAGGNQPQHF.

V gene TRBV6-5 combines with J gene TRBJ2-7, with 8 nucleotides matching TRBD2. The germline gives CDR1 MNHEY, CDR2 SVGAGI. This CDR3 comprises 15 residues. V was clipped by 5 bases and J by 2 bases; unmatched bases: 8. The CDR3 protein is CASSPGGFNPYEQYF. The CDR3 DNA is TGTGCCAGCAGTCCGGGGGGGTTTAATCCCTACGAGCAGTACTTC.

CDR3 sequence (DNA): TGTGCCTGGAGTACCCTCGCCAGCGGAACGCCTGAAGCTTTCTTT. As protein: CAWSTLASGTPEAFF. V and J are TRBV30 and TRBJ1-1, with no clear D. Per germline, CDR1 GTSNPN and CDR2 SVGIG (reference sequence). V was clipped by 2 bases and J by 6 bases, with 19 bases between them. This CDR3 spans 15 amino acids.

The chain joins TRBV2 to TRBJ2-3; TRBD2 matches at 8 bases. V trimming: 7 bases; J trimming: 1 base; junction bases outside the gene matches: 16. Germline-derived CDR1 and CDR2 are SNHLY and FYNNEI. The CDR3 runs 18 residues. The CDR3 here is CASIEREIMGWGTDTQYF. For the CDR3, the DNA is TGTGCCAGCATTGAGCGGGAGATAATGGGTTGGGGCACAGATACGCAGTATTTT.

CDR3 DNA: TGTGCCAGCAGTTTAGGCCCAGGACAGGGGGCAAGCACAGATACGCAGTATTTT. This codes for CASSLGPGQGASTDTQYF. The chain recombines TRBV27 with TRBJ2-3; 11 nucleotides line up with TRBD1. The trim removed 2 bases at V and 0 bases at J, leaving 7 bases unmatched. Germline lookup yields CDR1 MNHEY and CDR2 SMNVEV (reference sequence). The CDR3 extends over 18 amino acids.

In regard to this clone: Sequence at one end of the junction differs from germline and may be a read error. The chain couples TRBV15 to TRBJ2-7; TRBD1 matches at 7 bases. Germline CDR1 LNHNV, CDR2 YYDKDF (reference sequence). This CDR3 is built from 12 residues. CDR3 coding DNA: TGTGCCACCAGCAGAGAATACGGGACAGCCGACTTC. Its translation is CATSREYGTADF.

This chain connects TRBV5-1 to TRBJ2-5, with 7 bases lining up with TRBD1. Trimming removed 4 bases from V and 1 base from J; junction bases left unmatched: 7. Germline V gives CDR1 SGHRS, CDR2 YFSETQ. The CDR3 has 15 amino acids. CDR3 sequence: CASSPLTGSQETQYF. CDR3 DNA: TGCGCCAGCAGCCCCCTGACAGGGAGCCAAGAGACCCAGTACTTC. The full variable domain, with the rest looked up from reference TRBV5-1 and TRBJ2-5, is KAGVTQTPRYLIKTRGQQVTLSCSPISGHRSVSWYQQTPGQGLQFLFEYFSETQRNKGNFPGRFSGRQFSNSRSEMNVSTLELGDSALYLCASSPLTGSQETQYFGPGTRLLVL.

The rearrangement uses TRBV7-8 and TRBJ1-5, with TRBD1 matching 8 bases. This CDR3 has 16 residues. The germline V gene encodes CDR1 SGHVS and CDR2 FQNEAQ. Trimming removed 3 bases from V and 3 bases from J; junction bases left unmatched: 7. The CDR3 coding sequence is TGTGCCAGCAGCTTTACGGGGACAGGCTTCAATCAGCCCCAGCATTTT. It encodes CASSFTGTGFNQPQHF.

The rearrangement links TRBV19 to TRBJ1-2; 10 nucleotides match TRBD1. V shed 9 bases and J 0 bases; nucleotides not matched to a gene: 7. The CDR3 length is 15 residues. From germline, CDR1 is LNHDA and CDR2 SQIVND (reference sequence). In DNA form, the CDR3 reads TGTGCCAGCGCTTGGGGACAGGGGACTAACTATGGCTACACCTTC. Its translation: CASAWGQGTNYGYTF.

This clone has just one count. The rearrangement uses TRBV7-2 and TRBJ2-7, with D tentatively TRBD1 (6 bases). From germline, CDR1 is SGHTA and CDR2 FQGNSA. This CDR3 region has 19 residues. Trimming cost V 4 bases and J 0 bases, with 25 bases left between them. The CDR3 sequence is CASSYHSGVPRADSYEQYF. The CDR3 nucleotides read TGTGCCAGCAGCTACCACTCAGGGGTACCTAGGGCCGACTCCTACGAGCAGTACTTC.

This chain links TRBV5-5 with TRBJ1-4; D not certain. Trimming cost V 1 base and J 4 bases, with 8 bases left between them. The CDR3 loop spans 14 amino acids. CDR1 and CDR2 from the germline V gene are SGHKS and YYEKEE (reference sequence). The CDR3 protein is CASSLRHFNEKLFF. The CDR3 nucleotides read TGTGCCAGCAGCTTGCGACACTTTAATGAAAAACTGTTTTTT.

This chain connects TRBV10-3 to TRBJ1-5, with a possible D match to TRBD1 (5 bases). The CDR3 is 15 residues long. The germline gives CDR1 ENHRY, CDR2 SYGVKD. Trimming took 3 bases from V and 5 from J, leaving 14 bases between them. CDR3 sequence reads: CAISDLAGRDQPQHF. The CDR3 nucleotides are TGTGCCATCAGTGATTTGGCAGGGAGGGATCAGCCCCAGCATTTT.

There are a few counts of this clone. As DNA, the CDR3 is TGTGCCAGCAGCTTAACGGGGTTACACAATGAGCAGTTCTTC. Protein: CASSLTGLHNEQFF. The chain carries TRBV7-2 and TRBJ2-1; a possible D gene is TRBD2 (5 bases). This CDR3 is built from 14 residues. Trimming pared 2 bases from V and 5 bases from J, leaving 10 bases between. Germline CDR1 reads SGHTA; CDR2 reads FQGNSA.

This sequence joins TRBV19 and TRBJ2-7; possibly TRBD2 for D (6 bases). Germline CDR1 reads LNHDA; CDR2 reads SQIVND (reference sequence). Between the trimmed V and J ends, which lost 8 bases and 6 bases, there was a span of 17 bases. The CDR3 sequence is 13 residues long. CDR3 residues: CASSGTPLSEQYF. CDR3 DNA: TGTGCCAGTTCCGGGACTCCCTTAAGCGAGCAGTACTTC.